This T cell receptor beta chain was identified during a study of beta chain features in type 1 diabetes. Findings of the study overall: Shorter TCRB CDR3s, moderately but significantly so, marked every one of the four CD4+ subsets in Type 1 diabetes patients.

This CDR3 spans 15 amino acids. Germline assignment: CDR1 GTSNPN and CDR2 SVGIG (reference sequence). V lost 4 bases and J lost 5, with 17 bases in between. Isolated RNA was reverse transcribed in full, so expressed TCRB transcripts were sequenced. TCRdb keeps only in-frame clones here, not all; method: immunoSEQ multiplex PCR. The sample holds around 260,000 clones, roughly 24% seen once. In total, each donor contributed a single heparinised blood draw that averaged around 0.12 L. This clone showed up just a few times. The antigen is not known. The V and J genes are TRBV30 and TRBJ2-2; TRBD1 is a possible D gene (6 bases). Sequences were obtained from naive CD4+ T cells from blood. The receptor was derived from a woman aged 25 to 39 with type 1 diabetes. For the CDR3, the DNA is TGTGCCTGGATTTATCCTCAGGGGTGGACCGGGGAGCTGTTTTTT. It yields the protein CAWIYPQGWTGELFF.